This T cell receptor (beta chain) was captured in a study of T cell changes during pregnancy in multiple sclerosis. TCRdb keeps only in-frame clones here, not all; method: immunoSEQ multiplex PCR. The table has over 60,000 clones, roughly nine tenths seen once. Germline V lookup: CDR1 KGHSH, CDR2 LQKENI. After removal of 1 base from V and 8 bases from J, the junction contained 9 bases not matched to a gene. The CDR3 extends over 16 amino acids. The receptor's source is a female donor in good health, enrolled as a control in a pregnancy study. The chain links TRBV18 to TRBJ1-2; 11 bases are shared with TRBD1. Material: CD4+ T cells from peripheral blood mononuclear cells, obtained in the third trimester of pregnancy. CDR3 loop: CASSPQGTGGGDGYTF. For the CDR3, the DNA is TGTGCCAGCTCACCACAAGGGACAGGGGGAGGTGACGGCTACACCTTC.